Below, 10 T cell receptor beta chains from the same sample are listed, as sequenced in a study of T-cell reconstitution after alpha-beta-depleted transplantation in children. Unique molecular identifiers were incorporated into the prepared TCRbeta library. TCRdb itself ran the PCR reads through MiXCR, one entry per CDR3 protein. The sample yields around 700,000 distinct CDR3 sequences, approximately 14% seen once. The specimen was PBMCs, collected before TCRalphabeta/CD19-depleted stem cell transplant. These receptors all stem from a girl aged 2-15 years with congenital amegakaryocytic thrombocytopenia, due to receive a stem cell transplant.

The table lists this clonotype with many counts. The V call is TRBV9, the J call TRBJ2-1, with TRBD2 matching 7 bases. Germline V lookup: CDR1 SGDLS, CDR2 YYNGEE. The CDR3 runs to 14 residues. J lost 4 bases, V lost 3 bases, and 4 bases had no gene match. DNA of the CDR3: TGTGCCAGCAGCGCGGGAGGTGTGTACAATGAGCAGTTCTTC. This translates into CASSAGGVYNEQFF.

In its sample, this clonotype was seen many times. CDR3 bases: TGTGCCAGCAGCTCCCCGGGACAATCGGAGACCCAGTACTTC. Its protein product is CASSSPGQSETQYF. The chain couples TRBV5-5 to TRBJ2-5, with D perhaps matching TRBD1 (6 bases). Germline-derived CDR1 and CDR2 are SGHKS and YYEKEE (reference sequence). Trimming removed 3 bases from V and 5 bases from J, with 14 bases in between. The CDR3 runs 14 residues.

The rearrangement links TRBV25-1 to TRBJ2-1; 12 bases line up with TRBD2. CDR3 size: 13 residues. With 10 bases clipped from V and 8 bases from J, the junction kept 6 bases outside the gene matches. The germline V gene encodes CDR1 MGHDK and CDR2 SYGVNS. In nucleotides, the CDR3 is TGTGCCACCCTACTAGCGGGAGGTTATGAGCAGTTCTTC. The encoded protein is CATLLAGGYEQFF.

The chain recombines TRBV5-1 with TRBJ2-2; no reliable D call. The CDR3 loop spans 15 amino acids. Trimming took 3 bases from V and 5 from J, leaving 14 bases between them. Germline V gene lookup returns CDR1 SGHRS and CDR2 YFSETQ. The CDR3 sequence is CASSSIPQETGELFF. CDR3 coding DNA: TGCGCCAGCAGCTCAATTCCCCAGGAAACCGGGGAGCTGTTTTTT.

Only a few counts were recorded for this clonotype. This chain uses TRBV21-1 with TRBJ2-1; TRBD2, the D gene given by the table, was not confirmed from the DNA. TRBV21-1 is marked as a pseudogene. The CDR3 runs 18 residues. CDR3 in amino acids: CASSSQLAPKAPYNEQFF. CDR3 bases: TGTGCCAGCAGCTCCCAACTAGCGCCTAAAGCCCCCTACAATGAGCAGTTCTTC.

This clonotype occurred a few times. The chain is built from TRBV12-3 or TRBV12-4 and TRBJ2-7; D remains ambiguous. There are 13 residues in the CDR3. With 8 bases removed from V and 0 bases from J, the gap between germline ends came to 11 bases. The CDR3 DNA reads TGTGCCAGCGGCCCAGCGAGCTCCTACGAGCAGTACTTC. Encoded protein: CASGPASSYEQYF.

This clonotype has a handful of counts. This chain links TRBV10-2 with TRBJ1-1; 8 bases align to TRBD1. Germline V gene sequence: CDR1 WSHSY, CDR2 SAAADI. The CDR3 spans 15 residues. V lost 10 bases, J lost 1 base, and 11 bases stayed unmatched. The CDR3 coding sequence is TGCGCCACCTTTATGGGACAGGCGGCGAACACTGAAGCTTTCTTT. Protein: CATFMGQAANTEAFF.

This clonotype has only a few counts. The chain links TRBV20-1 to TRBJ2-7; a possible D gene is TRBD1 (6 bases). Germline CDR1 DFQATT, CDR2 SNEGSKA (reference sequence). With 5 bases removed from V and 4 bases from J, the gap between germline ends came to 24 bases. The CDR3 runs to 16 residues. CDR3 sequence reads: CSALRTGSLLPYEQYF. Written as DNA, the CDR3 is TGCAGTGCTCTTCGAACAGGGTCACTTTTGCCTTACGAGCAGTACTTC.

In DNA form, the CDR3 reads TGTGCCAGCCCTACTCTGTGCGAGCAGTACTTC. Amino acids: CASPTLCEQYF. The J gene is TRBJ2-7, the V gene TRBV27; no clear D. CDR1 and CDR2 (germline): MNHEY, SMNVEV (reference sequence). V lost 8 bases to trimming and J lost 6 bases, with 11 bases between them. The CDR3 spans 11 residues.

This clonotype was counted at least ten times. This chain links TRBV20-1 with TRBJ2-5, with TRBD1 identical over 9 bases. Germline V gives CDR1 DFQATT, CDR2 SNEGSKA (reference sequence). The CDR3 is 13 residues long. After removal of 4 bases from V and 5 bases from J, the junction contained 5 bases not matched to a gene. As DNA, the CDR3 is TGCAGTGCTACAAACAGGGGGCGGGAGACCCAGTACTTC. Encoded protein: CSATNRGRETQYF.